This T cell receptor (beta chain) emerged from a study of brain T cells in children with intractable seizures. Findings of the study overall: Only CDR3 sequence similarity suggested viral specificity, without known HCMV serostatus.

Time point indicated: blood from clinic visit 5 months post-surgery; TSC patient then seizure free. The sequenced cases were selected for having the highest brain T cell transcript signatures. At least one anti-epileptic drug was given before surgery. The CDR3 length is 12 residues. Germline V lookup: CDR1 GTSNPN, CDR2 SVGIG (reference sequence). The V gene lost 5 bases and the J gene lost 6 bases, with 13 bases spanning the gap. Clones were read by immunoSEQ multiplex PCR, and TCRdb kept only the in-frame ones, dropping some. The table records 300,000 to 400,000 clones, approximately 93% of them present only once. Comment on this clone: The antigen remains unidentified.

The V call is TRBV30, the J call TRBJ1-2; no definite D call. The receptor comes from a boy younger than two with tuberous sclerosis and intractable seizures. The material sequenced was peripheral blood, taken approximately 5 months after surgery. The CDR3 region is CAWEEGFNGYTF. DNA of the CDR3: TGTGCCTGGGAGGAGGGTTTCAATGGCTACACCTTC.